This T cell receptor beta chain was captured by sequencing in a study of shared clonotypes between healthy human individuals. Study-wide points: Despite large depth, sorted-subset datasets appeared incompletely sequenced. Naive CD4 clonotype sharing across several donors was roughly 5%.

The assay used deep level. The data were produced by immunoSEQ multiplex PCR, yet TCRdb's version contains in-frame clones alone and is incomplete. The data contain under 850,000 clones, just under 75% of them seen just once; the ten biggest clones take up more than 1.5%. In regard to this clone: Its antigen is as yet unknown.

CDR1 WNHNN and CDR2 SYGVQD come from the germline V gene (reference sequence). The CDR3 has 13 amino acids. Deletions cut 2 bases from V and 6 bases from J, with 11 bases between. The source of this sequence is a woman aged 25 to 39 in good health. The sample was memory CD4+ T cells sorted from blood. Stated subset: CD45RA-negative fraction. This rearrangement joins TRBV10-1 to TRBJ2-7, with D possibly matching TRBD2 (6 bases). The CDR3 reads CASSENGRPEQYF. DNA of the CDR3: TGCGCCAGCAGTGAGAACGGGAGACCCGAGCAGTACTTC.